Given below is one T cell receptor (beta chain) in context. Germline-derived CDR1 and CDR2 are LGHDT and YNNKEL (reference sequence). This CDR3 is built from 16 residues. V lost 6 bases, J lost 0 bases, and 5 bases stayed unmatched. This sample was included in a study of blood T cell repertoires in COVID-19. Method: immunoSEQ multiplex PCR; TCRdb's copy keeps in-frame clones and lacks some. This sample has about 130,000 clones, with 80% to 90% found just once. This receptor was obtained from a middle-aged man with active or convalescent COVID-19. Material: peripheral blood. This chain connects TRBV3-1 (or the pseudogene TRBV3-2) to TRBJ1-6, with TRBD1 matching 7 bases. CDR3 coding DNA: TGTGCCAGCAGACGAAACAGGGGCTCCTATAATTCACCCCTCCACTTT. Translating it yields CASRRNRGSYNSPLHF.